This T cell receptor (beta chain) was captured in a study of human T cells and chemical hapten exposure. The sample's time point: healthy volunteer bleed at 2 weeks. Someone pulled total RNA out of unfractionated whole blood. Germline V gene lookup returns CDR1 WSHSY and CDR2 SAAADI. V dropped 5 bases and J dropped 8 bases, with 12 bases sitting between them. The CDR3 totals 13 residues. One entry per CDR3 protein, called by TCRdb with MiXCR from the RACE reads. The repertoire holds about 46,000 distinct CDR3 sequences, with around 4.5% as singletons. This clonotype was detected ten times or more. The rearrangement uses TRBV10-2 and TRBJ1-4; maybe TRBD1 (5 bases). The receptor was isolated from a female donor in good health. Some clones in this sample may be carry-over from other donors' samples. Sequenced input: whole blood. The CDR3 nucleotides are TGCGCCAGCAGTTGGGGCGAGGGGGAAAAACTGTTTTTT. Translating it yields CASSWGEGEKLFF.